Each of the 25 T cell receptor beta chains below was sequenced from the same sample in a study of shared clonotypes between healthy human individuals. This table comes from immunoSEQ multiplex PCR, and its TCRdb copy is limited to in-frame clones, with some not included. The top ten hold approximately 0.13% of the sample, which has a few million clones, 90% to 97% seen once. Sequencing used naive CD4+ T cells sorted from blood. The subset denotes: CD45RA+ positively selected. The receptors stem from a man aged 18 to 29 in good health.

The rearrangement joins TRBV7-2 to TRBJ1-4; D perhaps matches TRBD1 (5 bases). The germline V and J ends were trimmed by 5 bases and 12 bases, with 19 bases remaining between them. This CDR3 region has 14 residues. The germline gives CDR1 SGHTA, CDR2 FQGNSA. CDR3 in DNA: TGTGCCAGCAGCCCCGGGACGGTCAAGGCGGAACTGTTTTTT. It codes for CASSPGTVKAELFF. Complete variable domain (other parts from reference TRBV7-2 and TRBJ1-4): GAGVSQSPSNKVTEKGKDVELRCDPISGHTALYWYRQSLGQGLEFLIYFQGNSAPDKSGLPSDRFSAERTGGSVSTLTIQRTQQEDSAVYLCASSPGTVKAELFFGSGTQLSVL.

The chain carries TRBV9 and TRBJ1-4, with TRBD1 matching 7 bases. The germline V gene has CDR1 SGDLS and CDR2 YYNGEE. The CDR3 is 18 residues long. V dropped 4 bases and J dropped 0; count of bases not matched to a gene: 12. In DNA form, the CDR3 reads TGTGCCAGCAGCCCCAGGGGGGTGGGGGGCGCAACTAATGAAAAACTGTTTTTT. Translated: CASSPRGVGGATNEKLFF.

CDR3 in amino acids: CAWSVLDRGQGYTF. In nucleotides, the CDR3 is TGTGCCTGGAGTGTACTCGACAGGGGGCAAGGCTACACCTTC. The chain employs TRBV30 and TRBJ1-2; 10 bases align to TRBD1. The CDR3 is 14 residues long. V was clipped by 0 bases and J by 8 bases; unmatched bases: 6. From germline, CDR1 is GTSNPN and CDR2 SVGIG (reference sequence).

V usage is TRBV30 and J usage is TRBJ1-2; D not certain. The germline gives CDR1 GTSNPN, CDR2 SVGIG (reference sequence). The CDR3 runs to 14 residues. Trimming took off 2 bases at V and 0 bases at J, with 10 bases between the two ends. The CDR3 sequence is CAWSSVEPNYGYTF. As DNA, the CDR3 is TGTGCCTGGAGTTCCGTCGAACCTAACTATGGCTACACCTTC.

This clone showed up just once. The CDR3: CASGVTGFSLTFLSLHF. DNA for the CDR3: TGTGCCAGCGGAGTTACAGGGTTTTCCCTCACCTTTCTCTCCCTCCACTTT. V gene TRBV7-9 combines with J gene TRBJ1-6; D possibly corresponds to TRBD1 (6 bases). The CDR3 has 17 residues. Germline CDR1 SEHNR, CDR2 FQNEAQ (reference sequence). Trimming removed 8 bases at V and 14 bases at J, with 31 bases between.

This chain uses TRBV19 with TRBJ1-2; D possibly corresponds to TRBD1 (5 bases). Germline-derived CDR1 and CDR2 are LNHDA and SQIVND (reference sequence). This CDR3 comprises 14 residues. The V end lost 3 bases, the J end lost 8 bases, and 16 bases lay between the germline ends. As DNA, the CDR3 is TGTGCCAGTAGTATCACCGGGACGCCGGAGGGCTACACCTTC. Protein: CASSITGTPEGYTF.

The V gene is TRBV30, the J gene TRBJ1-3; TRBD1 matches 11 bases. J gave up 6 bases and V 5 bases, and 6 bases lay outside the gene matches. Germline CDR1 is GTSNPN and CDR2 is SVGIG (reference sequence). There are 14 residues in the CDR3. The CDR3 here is CAWGTGQGENTIYF. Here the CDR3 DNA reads TGTGCCTGGGGGACGGGACAGGGGGAAAACACCATATATTTT. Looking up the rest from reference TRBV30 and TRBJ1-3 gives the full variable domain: SQTIHQWPATLVQPVGSPLSLECTVEGTSNPNLYWYRQAAGRGLQLLFYSVGIGQISSEVPQNLSASRPQDRQFILSSKKLLLSDSGFYLCAWGTGQGENTIYFGEGSWLTVV.

The chain's CDR3 is CAWRGSNQPQHF. CDR3 coding DNA: TGTGCCTGGAGGGGAAGCAATCAGCCCCAGCATTTT. V usage is TRBV2 and J usage is TRBJ1-5, with a possible D match to TRBD1 (5 bases). The CDR3 runs to 12 residues. Trimming left V 11 bases short and J 1 base short, with 9 bases between. Germline V gives CDR1 SNHLY, CDR2 FYNNEI.

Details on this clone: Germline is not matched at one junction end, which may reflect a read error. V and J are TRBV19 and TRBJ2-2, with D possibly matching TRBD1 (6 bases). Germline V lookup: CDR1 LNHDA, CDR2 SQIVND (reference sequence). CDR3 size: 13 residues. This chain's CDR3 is CASSRQATGELFF. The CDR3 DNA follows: TGTGCCAGCAGTAGACAGGCCACCGGGGAGCTGTTTTTT.

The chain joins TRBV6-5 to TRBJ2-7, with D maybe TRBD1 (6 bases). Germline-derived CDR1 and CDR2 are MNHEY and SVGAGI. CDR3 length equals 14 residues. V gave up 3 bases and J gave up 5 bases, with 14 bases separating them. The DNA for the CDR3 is TGTGCCAGCAGTTATAGACAGGCGGTCGACGAGCAGTACTTC. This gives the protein CASSYRQAVDEQYF.

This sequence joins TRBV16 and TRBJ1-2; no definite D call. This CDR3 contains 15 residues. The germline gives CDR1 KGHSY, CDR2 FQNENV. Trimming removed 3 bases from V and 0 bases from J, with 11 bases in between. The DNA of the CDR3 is TGTGCCAGCAGCCACGCTCCCCAGCCTAACTATGGCTACACCTTC. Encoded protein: CASSHAPQPNYGYTF.

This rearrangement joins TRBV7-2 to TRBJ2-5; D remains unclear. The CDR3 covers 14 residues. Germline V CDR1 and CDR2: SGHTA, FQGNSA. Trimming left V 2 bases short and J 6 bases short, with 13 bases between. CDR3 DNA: TGTGCCAGCAGCTTACCTTTCGCAGATAAGACCCAGTACTTC. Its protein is CASSLPFADKTQYF.

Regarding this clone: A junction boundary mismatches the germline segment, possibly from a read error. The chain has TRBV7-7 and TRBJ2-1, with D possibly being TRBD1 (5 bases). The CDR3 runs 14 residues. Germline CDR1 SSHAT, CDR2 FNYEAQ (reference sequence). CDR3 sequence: CASSLRGVGDEQFF. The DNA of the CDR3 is TGTGCTAGCAGCTTAAGGGGCGTCGGCGATGAGCAGTTCTTC.

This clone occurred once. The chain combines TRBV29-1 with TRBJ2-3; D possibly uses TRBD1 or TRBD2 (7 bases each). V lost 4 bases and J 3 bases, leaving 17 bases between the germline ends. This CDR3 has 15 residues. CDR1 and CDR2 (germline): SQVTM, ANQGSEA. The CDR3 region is CSVVGGGQRTDTQYF. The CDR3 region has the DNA TGCAGCGTTGTGGGGGGGGGACAGCGAACAGATACGCAGTATTTT.

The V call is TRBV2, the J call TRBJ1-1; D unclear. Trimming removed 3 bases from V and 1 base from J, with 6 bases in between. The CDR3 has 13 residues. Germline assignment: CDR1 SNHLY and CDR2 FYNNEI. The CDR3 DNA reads TGTGCCAGCAGTGACGGACCGAACACTGAAGCTTTCTTT. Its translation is CASSDGPNTEAFF. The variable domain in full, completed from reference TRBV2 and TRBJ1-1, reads EPEVTQTPSHQVTQMGQEVILRCVPISNHLYFYWYRQILGQKVEFLVSFYNNEISEKSEIFDDQFSVERPDGSNFTLKIRSTKLEDSAMYFCASSDGPNTEAFFGQGTRLTVV.

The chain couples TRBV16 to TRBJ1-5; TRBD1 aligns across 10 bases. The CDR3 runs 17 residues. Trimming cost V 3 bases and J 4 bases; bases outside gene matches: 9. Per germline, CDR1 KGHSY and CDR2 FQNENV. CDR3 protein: CASSQGQGRMENQPQHF. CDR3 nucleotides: TGTGCCAGCAGCCAGGGACAGGGGAGAATGGAGAATCAGCCCCAGCATTTT.

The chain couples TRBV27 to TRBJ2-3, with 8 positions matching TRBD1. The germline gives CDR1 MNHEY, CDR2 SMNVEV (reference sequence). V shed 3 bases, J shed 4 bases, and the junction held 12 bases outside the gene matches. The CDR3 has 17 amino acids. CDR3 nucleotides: TGTGCCAGCAGTTTTTTGAGGACAGGGTCGAGGTCAGATACGCAGTATTTT. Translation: CASSFLRTGSRSDTQYF.

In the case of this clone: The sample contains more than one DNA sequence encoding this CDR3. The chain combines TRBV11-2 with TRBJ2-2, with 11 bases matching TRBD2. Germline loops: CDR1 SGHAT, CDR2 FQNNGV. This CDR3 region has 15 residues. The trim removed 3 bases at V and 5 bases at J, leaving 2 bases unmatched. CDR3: CASSFRLAGTGELFF. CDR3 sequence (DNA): TGTGCCAGCAGCTTCCGACTAGCGGGGACCGGGGAGCTGTTTTTT.

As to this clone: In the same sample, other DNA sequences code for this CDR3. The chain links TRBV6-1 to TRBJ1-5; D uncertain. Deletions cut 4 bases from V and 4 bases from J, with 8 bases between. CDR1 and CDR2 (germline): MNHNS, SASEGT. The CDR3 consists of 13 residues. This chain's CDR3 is CASSGTDNQPQHF. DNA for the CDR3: TGTGCCAGCAGTGGGACCGATAATCAGCCCCAGCATTTT.

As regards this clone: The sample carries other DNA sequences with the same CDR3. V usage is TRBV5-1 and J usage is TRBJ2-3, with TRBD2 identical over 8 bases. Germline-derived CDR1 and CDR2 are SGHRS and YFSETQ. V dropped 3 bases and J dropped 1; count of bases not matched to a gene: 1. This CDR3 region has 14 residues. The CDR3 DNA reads TGCGCCAGCAGCTCGGGACTAGGCACAGATACGCAGTATTTT. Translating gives CASSSGLGTDTQYF.

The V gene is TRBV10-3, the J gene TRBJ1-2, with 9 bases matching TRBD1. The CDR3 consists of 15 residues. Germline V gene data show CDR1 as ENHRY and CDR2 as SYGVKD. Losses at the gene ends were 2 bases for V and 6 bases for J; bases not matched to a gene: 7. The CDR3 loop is CAISEDATGGHGYTF. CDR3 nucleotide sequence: TGTGCCATCAGTGAGGATGCTACAGGGGGCCATGGCTACACCTTC.

The chain's CDR3 is CASSLTGSNQPQHF. CDR3 DNA: TGTGCCAGCAGCTTGACAGGGAGCAATCAGCCCCAGCATTTT. The chain combines TRBV5-6 with TRBJ1-5; tentatively, D is TRBD1 (6 bases). The CDR3 spans 14 residues. In germline, CDR1 is SGHDT, CDR2 YYEEEE. Trimming left V 1 base short and J 1 base short, with 6 bases between.

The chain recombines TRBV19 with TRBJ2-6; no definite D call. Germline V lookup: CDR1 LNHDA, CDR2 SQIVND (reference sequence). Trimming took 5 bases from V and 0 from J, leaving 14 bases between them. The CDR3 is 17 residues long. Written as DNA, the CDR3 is TGTGCCAGTAGTCTGCGGTCCCCGAGCTCTGGGGCCAACGTCCTGACTTTC. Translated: CASSLRSPSSGANVLTF.

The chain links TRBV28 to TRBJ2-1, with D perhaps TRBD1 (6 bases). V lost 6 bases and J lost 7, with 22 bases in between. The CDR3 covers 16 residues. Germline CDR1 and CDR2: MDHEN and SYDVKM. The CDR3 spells CASSSPGQGTLNEQFF. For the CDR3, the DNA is TGTGCCAGCAGCTCCCCGGGGCAGGGGACGTTGAATGAGCAGTTCTTC.

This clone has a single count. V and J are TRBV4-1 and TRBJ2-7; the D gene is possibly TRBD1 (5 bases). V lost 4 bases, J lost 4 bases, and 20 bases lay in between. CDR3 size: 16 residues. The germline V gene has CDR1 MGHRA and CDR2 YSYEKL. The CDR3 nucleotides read TGCGCCAGCAGCCCCGAGCGACAGATTCCTATATACGAGCAGTACTTC. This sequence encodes CASSPERQIPIYEQYF.